The table lists the clone carrying this T cell receptor beta chain with a few counts. Antigen specificity is unknown. The data originate from a study of blood T cells in healthy people across ages. Findings and caveats of the study: Estimated diversity, derived from one million T cells, was regarded as an underestimate.

CDR1 DFQATT and CDR2 SNEGSKA come from the germline V gene (reference sequence). Losses at the gene ends were 6 bases for V and 1 base for J; bases not matched to a gene: 2. This CDR3 spans 12 amino acids. Then a second PCR, running about 6 to 12 cycles, was carried out with a sample-barcoded 5' primer and a J-beta primer mix. Each cDNA molecule, via a template-switch adaptor with 12 random nucleotides, was tagged. TCRdb re-analysed the 5' RACE reads in MiXCR, keeping a single row per CDR3 protein. The sample carries fewer than 1,000,000 distinct CDR3 sequences, around 45% recorded once. The rearrangement joins TRBV20-1 to TRBJ2-7, with 8 nucleotides matching TRBD1. The sample comprised blood. The sequence came from an elderly man in good health. Written as DNA, the CDR3 is TGCAGTGCCGACAGGGGATCCTACGAGCAGTACTTC. Residues: CSADRGSYEQYF.